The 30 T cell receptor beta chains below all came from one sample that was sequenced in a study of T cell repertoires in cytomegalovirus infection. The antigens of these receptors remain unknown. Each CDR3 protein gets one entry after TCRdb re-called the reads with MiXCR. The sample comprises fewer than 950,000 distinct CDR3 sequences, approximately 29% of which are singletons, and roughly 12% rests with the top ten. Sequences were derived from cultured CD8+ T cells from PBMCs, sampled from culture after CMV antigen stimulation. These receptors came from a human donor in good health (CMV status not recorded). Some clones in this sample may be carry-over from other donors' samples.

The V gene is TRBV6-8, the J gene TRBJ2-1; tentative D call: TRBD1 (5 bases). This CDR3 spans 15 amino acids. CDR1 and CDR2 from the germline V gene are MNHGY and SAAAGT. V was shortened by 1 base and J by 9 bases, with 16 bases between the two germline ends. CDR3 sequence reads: CASSYFGAVSFEQFF. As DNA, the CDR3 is TGTGCCAGCAGTTACTTTGGGGCCGTTTCTTTTGAGCAGTTCTTC.

CDR3 in DNA: TGTGCCAGCAGTGGTACAGGACCGGATCAGCCCCAGCATTTT. Encoded protein: CASSGTGPDQPQHF. The rearrangement links TRBV2 to TRBJ1-5, with a weak D call TRBD1 (5 bases). There are 14 residues in the CDR3. The V end lost 4 bases, the J end lost 5 bases, and 12 bases lay between the germline ends. CDR1 and CDR2 (germline): SNHLY, FYNNEI.

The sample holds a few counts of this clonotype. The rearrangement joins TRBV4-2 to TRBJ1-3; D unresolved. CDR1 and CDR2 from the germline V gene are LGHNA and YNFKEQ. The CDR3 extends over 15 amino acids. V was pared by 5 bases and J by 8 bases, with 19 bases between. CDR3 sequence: CASSVTDGREDTIYF. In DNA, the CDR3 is TGTGCCAGCAGCGTAACGGACGGCCGGGAGGACACCATATATTTT.

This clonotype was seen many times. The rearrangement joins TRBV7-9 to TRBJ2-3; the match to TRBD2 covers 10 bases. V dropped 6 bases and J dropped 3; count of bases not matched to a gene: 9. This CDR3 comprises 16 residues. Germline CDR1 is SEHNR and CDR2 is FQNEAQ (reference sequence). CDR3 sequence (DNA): TGTGCCAGCAGACTAGCGGGGACCAGTAGTACAGATACGCAGTATTTT. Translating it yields CASRLAGTSSTDTQYF.

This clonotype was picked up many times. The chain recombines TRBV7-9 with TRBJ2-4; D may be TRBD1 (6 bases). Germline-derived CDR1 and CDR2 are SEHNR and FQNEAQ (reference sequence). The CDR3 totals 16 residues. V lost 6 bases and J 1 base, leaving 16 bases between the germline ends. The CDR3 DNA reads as TGTGCCAGCAGTTATAGCTGGGGGCTCGCCAAAAACATTCAGTACTTC. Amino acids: CASSYSWGLAKNIQYF.

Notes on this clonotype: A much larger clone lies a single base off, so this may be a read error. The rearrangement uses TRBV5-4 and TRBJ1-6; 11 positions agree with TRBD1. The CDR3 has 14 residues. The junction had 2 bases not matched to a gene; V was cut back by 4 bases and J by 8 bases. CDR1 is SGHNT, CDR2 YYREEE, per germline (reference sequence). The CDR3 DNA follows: TGTGCCAGCAGCCCGGGACAGGGGGATTCACCCCTCCACTTT. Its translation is CASSPGQGDSPLHF.

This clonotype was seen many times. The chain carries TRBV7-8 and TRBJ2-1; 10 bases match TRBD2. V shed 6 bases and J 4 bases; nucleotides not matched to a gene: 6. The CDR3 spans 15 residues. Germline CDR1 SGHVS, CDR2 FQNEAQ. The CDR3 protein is CASSSLAGTYNEQFF. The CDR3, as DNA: TGTGCCAGCAGTTCACTAGCGGGGACGTACAATGAGCAGTTCTTC.

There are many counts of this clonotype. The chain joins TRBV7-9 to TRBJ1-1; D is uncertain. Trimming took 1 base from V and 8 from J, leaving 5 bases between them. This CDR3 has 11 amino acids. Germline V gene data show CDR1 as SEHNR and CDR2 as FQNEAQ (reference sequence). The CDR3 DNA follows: TGTGCCAGCAGCTTAGTTGGCGAAGCTTTCTTT. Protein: CASSLVGEAFF.

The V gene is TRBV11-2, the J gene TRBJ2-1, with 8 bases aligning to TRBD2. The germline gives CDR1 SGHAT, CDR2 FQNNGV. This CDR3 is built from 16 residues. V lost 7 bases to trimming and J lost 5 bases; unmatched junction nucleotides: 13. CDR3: CASNSHLAGTNNEQFF. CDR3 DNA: TGTGCCAGCAACTCCCATCTAGCGGGTACTAACAATGAGCAGTTCTTC. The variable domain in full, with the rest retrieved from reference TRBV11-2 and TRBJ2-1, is EAGVAQSPRYKIIEKRQSVAFWCNPISGHATLYWYQQILGQGPKLLIQFQNNGVVDDSQLPKDRFSAERLKGVDSTLKIQPAKLEDSAVYLCASNSHLAGTNNEQFFGPGTRLTVL.

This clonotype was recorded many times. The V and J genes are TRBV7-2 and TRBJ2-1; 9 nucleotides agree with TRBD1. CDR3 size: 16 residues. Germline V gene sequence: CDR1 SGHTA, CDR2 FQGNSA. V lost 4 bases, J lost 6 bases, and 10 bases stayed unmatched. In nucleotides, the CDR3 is TGTGCCAGCAGCTACAACAGGGGGCACGGGGTCAATGAGCAGTTCTTC. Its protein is CASSYNRGHGVNEQFF.

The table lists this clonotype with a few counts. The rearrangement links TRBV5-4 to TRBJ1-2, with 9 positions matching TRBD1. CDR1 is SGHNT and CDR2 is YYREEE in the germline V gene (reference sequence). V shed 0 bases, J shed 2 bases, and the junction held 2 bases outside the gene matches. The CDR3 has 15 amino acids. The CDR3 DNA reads TGTGCCAGCAGCTTGGAAGGACAGGGGAACTATGGCTACACCTTC. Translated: CASSLEGQGNYGYTF.

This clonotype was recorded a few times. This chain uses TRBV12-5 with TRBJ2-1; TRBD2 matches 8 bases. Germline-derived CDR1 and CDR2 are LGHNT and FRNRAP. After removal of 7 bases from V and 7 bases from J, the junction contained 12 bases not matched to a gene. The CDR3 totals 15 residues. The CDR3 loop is CASDLGGGQPNEQFF. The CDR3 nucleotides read TGTGCTAGTGACCTCGGGGGGGGCCAGCCAAATGAGCAGTTCTTC.

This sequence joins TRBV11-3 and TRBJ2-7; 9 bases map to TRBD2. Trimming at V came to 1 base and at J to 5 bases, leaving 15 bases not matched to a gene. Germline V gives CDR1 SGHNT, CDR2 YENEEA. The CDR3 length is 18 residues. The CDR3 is CASSLGPGLAGREHEQYV. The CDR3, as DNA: TGTGCCAGCAGCTTAGGTCCCGGTCTAGCGGGGAGAGAGCACGAGCAGTACGTC.

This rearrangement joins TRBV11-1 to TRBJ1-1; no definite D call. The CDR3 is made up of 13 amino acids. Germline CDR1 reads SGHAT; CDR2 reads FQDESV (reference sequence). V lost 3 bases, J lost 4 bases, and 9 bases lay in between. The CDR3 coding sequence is TGTGCCAGCAGCTTGCGGATCGGCACTGAAGCTTTCTTT. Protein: CASSLRIGTEAFF.

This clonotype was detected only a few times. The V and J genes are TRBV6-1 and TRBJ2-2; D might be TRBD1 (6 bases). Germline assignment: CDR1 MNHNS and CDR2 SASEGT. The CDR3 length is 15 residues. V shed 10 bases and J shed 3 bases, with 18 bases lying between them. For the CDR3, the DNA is TGTGCCACCCTCAGCAGGGGACGGGACACCGGGGAGCTGTTTTTT. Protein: CATLSRGRDTGELFF.

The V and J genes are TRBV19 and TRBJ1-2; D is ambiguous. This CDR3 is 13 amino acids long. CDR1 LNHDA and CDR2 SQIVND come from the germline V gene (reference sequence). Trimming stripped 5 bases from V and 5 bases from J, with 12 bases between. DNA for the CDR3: TGTGCCAGTAGTCCTCCCCTAGGGTATGGCTACACCTTC. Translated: CASSPPLGYGYTF. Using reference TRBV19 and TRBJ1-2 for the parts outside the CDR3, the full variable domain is DGGITQSPKYLFRKEGQNVTLSCEQNLNHDAMYWYRQDPGQGLRLIYYSQIVNDFQKGDIAEGYSVSREKKESFPLTVTSAQKNPTAFYLCASSPPLGYGYTFGSGTRLTVV.

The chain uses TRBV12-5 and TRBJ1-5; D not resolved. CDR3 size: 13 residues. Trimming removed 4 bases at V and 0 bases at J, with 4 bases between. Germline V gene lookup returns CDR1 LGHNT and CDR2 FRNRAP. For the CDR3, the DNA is TGTGCTAGTGGTTATAATAGCAATCAGCCCCAGCATTTT. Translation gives CASGYNSNQPQHF.

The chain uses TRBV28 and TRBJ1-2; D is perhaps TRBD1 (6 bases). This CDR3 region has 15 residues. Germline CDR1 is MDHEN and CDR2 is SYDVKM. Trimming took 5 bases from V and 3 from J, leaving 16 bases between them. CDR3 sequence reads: CASSPPRGRDYGYTF. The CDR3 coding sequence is TGTGCCAGCAGTCCCCCACGGGGGCGCGACTATGGCTACACCTTC.

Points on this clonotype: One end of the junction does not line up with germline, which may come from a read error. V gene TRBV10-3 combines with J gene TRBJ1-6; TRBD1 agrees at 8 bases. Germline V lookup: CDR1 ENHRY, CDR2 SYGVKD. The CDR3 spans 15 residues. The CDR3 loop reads CATQNKTGVNSSLHF. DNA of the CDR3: TGTGCCACCCAAAACAAGACAGGGGTCAATTCATCCCTCCACTTT.

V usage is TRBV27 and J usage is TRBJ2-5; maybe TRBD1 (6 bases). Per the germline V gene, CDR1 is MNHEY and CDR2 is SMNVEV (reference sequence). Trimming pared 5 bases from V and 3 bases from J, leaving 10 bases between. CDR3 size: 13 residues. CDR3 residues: CASSRTGKETQYF. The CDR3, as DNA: TGTGCCAGCAGTCGCACAGGGAAAGAGACCCAGTACTTC.

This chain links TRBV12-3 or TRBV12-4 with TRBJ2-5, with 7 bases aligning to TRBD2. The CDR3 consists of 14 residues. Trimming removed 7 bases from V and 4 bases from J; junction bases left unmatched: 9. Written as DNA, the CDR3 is TGTGCCAGCACCTTGAGCGGGACCCGAGAGACCCAGTACTTC. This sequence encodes CASTLSGTRETQYF.

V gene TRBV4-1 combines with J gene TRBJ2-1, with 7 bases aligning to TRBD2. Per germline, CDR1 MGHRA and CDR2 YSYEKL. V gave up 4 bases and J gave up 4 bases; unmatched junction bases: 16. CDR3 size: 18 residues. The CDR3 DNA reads TGCGCCAGCAGCCCCGCGGGATTGGAGCTAGCGGATTACAATGAGCAGTTCTTC. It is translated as CASSPAGLELADYNEQFF.

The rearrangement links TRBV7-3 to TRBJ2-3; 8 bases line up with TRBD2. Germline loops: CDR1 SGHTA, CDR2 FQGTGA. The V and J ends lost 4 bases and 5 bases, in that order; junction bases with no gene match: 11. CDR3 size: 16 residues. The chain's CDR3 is CASSWGGGGLGDTQYF. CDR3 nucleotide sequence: TGTGCCAGCAGCTGGGGTGGCGGGGGGCTTGGAGATACGCAGTATTTT. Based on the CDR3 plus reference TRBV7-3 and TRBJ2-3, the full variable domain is GAGVSQTPSNKVTEKGKYVELRCDPISGHTALYWYRQSLGQGPEFLIYFQGTGAADDSGLPNDRFFAVRPEGSVSTLKIQRTERGDSAVYLCASSWGGGGLGDTQYFGPGTRLTVL.

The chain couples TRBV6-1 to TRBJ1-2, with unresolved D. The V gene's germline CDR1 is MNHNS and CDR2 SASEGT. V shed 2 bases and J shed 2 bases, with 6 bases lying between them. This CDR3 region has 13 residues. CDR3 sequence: CASSEPRNYGYTF. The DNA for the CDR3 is TGTGCCAGCAGTGAACCCCGGAACTATGGCTACACCTTC.

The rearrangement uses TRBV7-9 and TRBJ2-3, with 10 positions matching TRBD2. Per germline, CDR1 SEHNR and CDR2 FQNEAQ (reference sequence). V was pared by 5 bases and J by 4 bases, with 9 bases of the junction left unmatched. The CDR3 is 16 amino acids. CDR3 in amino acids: CASSNPAAGGPDTQYF. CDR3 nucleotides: TGTGCCAGCAGCAACCCCGCAGCGGGGGGGCCAGATACGCAGTATTTT.

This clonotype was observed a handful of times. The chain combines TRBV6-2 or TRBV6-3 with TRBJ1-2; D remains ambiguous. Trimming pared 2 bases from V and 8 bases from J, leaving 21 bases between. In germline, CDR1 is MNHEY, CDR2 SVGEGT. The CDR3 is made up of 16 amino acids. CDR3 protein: CASSYISGRNDRGYTF. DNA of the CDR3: TGTGCCAGCAGTTACATAAGCGGAAGGAACGATAGAGGCTACACCTTC.

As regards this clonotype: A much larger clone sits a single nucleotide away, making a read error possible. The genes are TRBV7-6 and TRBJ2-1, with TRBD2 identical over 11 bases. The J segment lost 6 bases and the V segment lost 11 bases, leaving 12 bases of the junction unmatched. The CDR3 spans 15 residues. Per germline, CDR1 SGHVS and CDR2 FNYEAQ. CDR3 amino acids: CAGGLAGGPGNEQFF. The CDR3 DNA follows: TGTGCCGGCGGGTTAGCGGGGGGGCCGGGCAATGAGCAGTTCTTC.

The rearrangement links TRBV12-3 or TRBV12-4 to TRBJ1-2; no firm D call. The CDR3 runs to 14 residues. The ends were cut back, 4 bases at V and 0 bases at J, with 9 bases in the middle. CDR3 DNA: TGTGCCAGCAGTTCGTCCGCCGCTAACTATGGCTACACCTTC. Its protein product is CASSSSAANYGYTF.

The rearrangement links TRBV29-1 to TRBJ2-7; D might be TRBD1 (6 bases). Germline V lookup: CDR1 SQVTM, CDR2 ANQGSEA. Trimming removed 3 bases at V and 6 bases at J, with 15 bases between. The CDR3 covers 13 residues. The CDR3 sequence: CSVESQGMREQYF. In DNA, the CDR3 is TGCAGCGTTGAGTCCCAGGGGATGCGCGAGCAGTACTTC.

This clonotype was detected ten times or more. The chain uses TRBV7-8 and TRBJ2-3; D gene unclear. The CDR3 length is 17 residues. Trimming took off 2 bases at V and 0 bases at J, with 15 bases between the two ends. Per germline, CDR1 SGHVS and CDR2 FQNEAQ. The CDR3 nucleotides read TGTGCCAGCAGCTTAACCCGGGCCTTTTTTAGCACAGATACGCAGTATTTT. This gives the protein CASSLTRAFFSTDTQYF.